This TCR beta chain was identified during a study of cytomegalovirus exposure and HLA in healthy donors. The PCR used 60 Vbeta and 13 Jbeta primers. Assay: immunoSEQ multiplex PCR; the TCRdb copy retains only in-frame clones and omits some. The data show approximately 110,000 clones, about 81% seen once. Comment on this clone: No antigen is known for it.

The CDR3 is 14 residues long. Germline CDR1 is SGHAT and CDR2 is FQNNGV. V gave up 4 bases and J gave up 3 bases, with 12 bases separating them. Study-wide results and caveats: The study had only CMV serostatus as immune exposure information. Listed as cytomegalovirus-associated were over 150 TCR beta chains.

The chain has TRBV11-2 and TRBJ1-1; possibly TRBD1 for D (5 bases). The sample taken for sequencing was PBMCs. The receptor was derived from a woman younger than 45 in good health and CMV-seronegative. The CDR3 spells CASSWRDGYTEAFF. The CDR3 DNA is TGTGCCAGCAGCTGGAGGGACGGGTACACTGAAGCTTTCTTT.